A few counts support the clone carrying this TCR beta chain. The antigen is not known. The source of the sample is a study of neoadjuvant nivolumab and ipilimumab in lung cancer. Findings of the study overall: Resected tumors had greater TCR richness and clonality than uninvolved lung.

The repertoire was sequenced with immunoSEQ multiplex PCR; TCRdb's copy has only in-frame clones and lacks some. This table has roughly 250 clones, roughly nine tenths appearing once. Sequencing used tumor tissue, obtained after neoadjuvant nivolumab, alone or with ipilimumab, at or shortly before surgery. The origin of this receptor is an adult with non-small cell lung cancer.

The CDR3 loop is CSVVISASGNTIYF. The DNA for the CDR3 is TGCAGCGTTGTTATCTCGGCTTCTGGAAACACCATATATTTT. This rearrangement joins TRBV29-1 to TRBJ1-3, with unresolved D. V was cut by 4 bases and J by 1 base, with 11 bases left in between. Germline assignment: CDR1 SQVTM and CDR2 ANQGSEA. This CDR3 contains 14 residues.